The 5 T cell receptor beta chains reported below all come from one sample, sequenced in a study of control samples from healthy donors and cancer patients. Produced via immunoSEQ multiplex PCR; TCRdb's table is partial and in-frame only. The data contain about 71,000 clones, around nine tenths of them seen just once; the ten biggest clones take up approximately 18%. Input material: PBMCs. These receptors came from a man between 60 and 75 years old with lung cancer.

This clone was seen just once. J is TRBJ2-5 and V is TRBV5-1; possible D gene TRBD1, 5 bases. Trimming stripped 1 base from V and 1 base from J, with 8 bases between. Per the germline V gene, CDR1 is SGHRS and CDR2 is YFSETQ. This CDR3 comprises 14 residues. The CDR3 bases are TGCGCCAGCAGCTTGACAGGTTCCCAAGAGACCCAGTACTTC. This sequence encodes CASSLTGSQETQYF.

This chain joins TRBV2 and TRBJ1-1, with 9 bases identical to TRBD1. The CDR3 length is 15 residues. V dropped 10 bases and J dropped 2; count of bases not matched to a gene: 11. Germline V CDR1 and CDR2: SNHLY, FYNNEI. CDR3 DNA: TGTGCCACCCACGGGACAGGGAGCCGAAACACTGAAGCTTTCTTT. Protein product: CATHGTGSRNTEAFF.

The rearrangement joins TRBV7-2 to TRBJ2-7; no reliable D call. V lost 1 base to trimming and J lost 9 bases, with 16 bases between them. The CDR3 totals 14 residues. The germline V gene has CDR1 SGHTA and CDR2 FQGNSA. The CDR3 sequence: CASSLERPPEWQYF. CDR3 nucleotides: TGTGCCAGCAGCTTAGAACGACCGCCGGAGTGGCAGTACTTC. The whole variable domain, filled in from reference TRBV7-2 and TRBJ2-7, reads GAGVSQSPSNKVTEKGKDVELRCDPISGHTALYWYRQSLGQGLEFLIYFQGNSAPDKSGLPSDRFSAERTGGSVSTLTIQRTQQEDSAVYLCASSLERPPEWQYFGPGTRLTVT.

The V and J genes are TRBV3-1 (or the pseudogene TRBV3-2) and TRBJ1-1, with a tentative D call TRBD1 (5 bases). Germline CDR1 is LGHDT and CDR2 is YNNKEL (reference sequence). The CDR3 covers 14 residues. V gave up 1 base and J gave up 8 bases, with 14 bases separating them. CDR3 in amino acids: CASSQGGSNPEAFF. Written as DNA, the CDR3 is TGTGCCAGCAGCCAAGGGGGCTCAAACCCCGAAGCTTTCTTT.

The V and J genes are TRBV24-1 and TRBJ2-3, with 7 bases fitting TRBD2. CDR3 length: 14 residues. Germline CDR1 and CDR2: KGHDR and SFDVKD. Losses at the gene ends were 3 bases for V and 6 bases for J; bases not matched to a gene: 5. The DNA for the CDR3 is TGTGCCACCAGTGATGCGGGGGTGGTGGATACGCAGTATTTT. Protein sequence: CATSDAGVVDTQYF.